The T cell receptor beta chain described here comes from a study of blood T cell repertoires in COVID-19. Study as a whole: Sources were T cells, B-cell-depleted T cells, or PBMCs; the material itself was cDNA or gDNA.

The trim removed 4 bases at V and 1 base at J, leaving 7 bases unmatched. Germline V gene sequence: CDR1 SGDLS, CDR2 YYNGEE. This CDR3 is built from 16 residues. This table comes from immunoSEQ multiplex PCR, and its TCRdb copy is limited to in-frame clones, with some not included. The repertoire consists of some 200,000 clones, with around 84% occurring once and the leading ten covering about 4.5%. Sequencing was carried out using peripheral blood. The clonotype was recovered from a man aged 45-65 years with acute or convalescent COVID-19. The chain uses TRBV9 and TRBJ2-1; 8 nucleotides match TRBD2. CDR3 nucleotide sequence: TGTGCCAGCAGCCTTAGTCAGCGGGGGTCCTACAATGAGCAGTTCTTC. Translation gives CASSLSQRGSYNEQFF.